This T cell receptor (beta chain) was sequenced during a study of OX40 agonist ivuxolimab in advanced cancers. Study information: Allowance was made for prior anti-PD-1, anti-PD-L1 or anti-CTLA-4 therapy, and 35% to 40% had some.

Sequenced by immunoSEQ multiplex PCR; TCRdb stores in-frame clones only, minus some. In the table there are some 99,000 clones, roughly 95% of which are singletons. This TCR was sampled from an adult with an advanced solid tumor such as melanoma, head and neck, liver or kidney cancer. Sequencing used CD4+ or CD8+ T cells sorted from blood, obtained in a trial of the OX40 agonist ivuxolimab.

CDR3 DNA sequence: TGTGCCAGCTCACCCGACAGGGCGAACACCATATATTTT. Protein sequence: CASSPDRANTIYF. This chain joins TRBV18 and TRBJ1-3, with 7 positions matching TRBD1. The CDR3 loop spans 13 amino acids. Germline V gene lookup returns CDR1 KGHSH and CDR2 LQKENI. Losses at the gene ends were 3 bases for V and 7 bases for J; bases not matched to a gene: 3.